The 13 T cell receptor beta chains listed next were all sequenced from one sample in a study of vaccination effects on CD4 cells after COVID-19. What these receptors recognize is not known. Generated by immunoSEQ multiplex PCR, the TCRdb table keeps only in-frame clones and is missing some. The data contain 20,000 to 30,000 clones, roughly 70% of them singletons. Sequencing followed a ViraFEST assay step that expanded antigen-specific CD4+ T cells with viral peptide pools. It was after approximately 11 days of culture that CD4+ T cells were isolated. Vaccinated recipients, who were negative for nucleocapsid antibodies, had no history of SARS-CoV-2 infection. Sample: CD4+ T cells from PBMCs cultured with HCoV-NL63 spike peptides, taken before COVID-19 vaccination. The receptor source for this set is a human donor who received a COVID-19 vaccine.

This chain links TRBV2 with TRBJ2-5, with 7 positions matching TRBD1. The CDR3 spans 14 residues. V shed 2 bases, J shed 5 bases, and the junction held 5 bases outside the gene matches. Germline CDR1 is SNHLY and CDR2 is FYNNEI. The CDR3 nucleotides are TGTGCCAGCAGTGAATCCCACAGGGGCGAGACCCAGTACTTC. The encoded protein is CASSESHRGETQYF.

The V gene is TRBV27, the J gene TRBJ2-7; perhaps TRBD2 as D (6 bases). The CDR3 covers 14 residues. Germline values: CDR1 MNHEY, CDR2 SMNVEV (reference sequence). V was cut by 5 bases and J by 0 bases, with 11 bases left in between. CDR3 nucleotides: TGTGCCAGCAGTCCTGCCGGGAGCTCCTACGAGCAGTACTTC. Translated: CASSPAGSSYEQYF.

As to this clone: The junction departs from germline at one end; a sequencing error may be responsible. This chain links TRBV2 with TRBJ1-2, with no clear D. The CDR3 spans 13 residues. Germline CDR1 is SNHLY and CDR2 is FYNNEI. CDR3: CASGDGPNYGYTF. Here the CDR3 DNA reads TGTGCCAGCGGTGACGGACCTAACTATGGCTACACCTTC.

This chain connects TRBV3-1 (or the pseudogene TRBV3-2) to TRBJ2-7; possibly TRBD2 for D (5 bases). Germline CDR1 reads LGHDT; CDR2 reads YNNKEL (reference sequence). The CDR3 spans 15 residues. The ends were cut back, 4 bases at V and 3 bases at J, with 16 bases in the middle. CDR3 in DNA: TGTGCCAGCAGCCTACCTCGGACTGGGATCTACGAGCAGTACTTC. Its translation is CASSLPRTGIYEQYF.

This chain links TRBV7-2 with TRBJ1-2; unclear D gene. Germline V gene data show CDR1 as SGHTA and CDR2 as FQGNSA. With 2 bases removed from V and 3 bases from J, the gap between germline ends came to 10 bases. The CDR3 loop spans 14 amino acids. The CDR3 spells CASSLSRADYGYTF. The CDR3 DNA is TGTGCCAGCAGCTTATCTAGGGCGGACTATGGCTACACCTTC.

The rearrangement links TRBV4-2 to TRBJ2-5, with D perhaps matching TRBD2 (7 bases). CDR1 LGHNA and CDR2 YNFKEQ come from the germline V gene. This CDR3 region has 15 residues. Trimming took off 0 bases at V and 1 base at J, with 9 bases between the two ends. The CDR3 bases are TGTGCCAGCAGCCAAGATAGGGGGGGCCAAGAGACCCAGTACTTC. Encoded protein: CASSQDRGGQETQYF.

This chain uses TRBV10-1 with TRBJ2-5; D possibly corresponds to TRBD1 (5 bases). Germline CDR1 is WNHNN and CDR2 is SYGVQD (reference sequence). Trimming removed 5 bases from V and 1 base from J, with 8 bases in between. The CDR3 totals 13 residues. The CDR3 DNA follows: TGCGCCAGCAGTCCAGGGCTCCAAGAGACCCAGTACTTC. Translation: CASSPGLQETQYF.

This chain connects TRBV5-1 to TRBJ2-2; weak D call: TRBD2 (6 bases). Deletions cut 2 bases from V and 1 base from J, with 6 bases between. This CDR3 contains 14 residues. Germline CDR1 is SGHRS and CDR2 is YFSETQ. The CDR3 nucleotides read TGCGCCAGCAGCTTCGGGGGGAACACCGGGGAGCTGTTTTTT. Translating it yields CASSFGGNTGELFF.

The V and J genes are TRBV6-5 and TRBJ1-2; the D is unclear. Germline assignment: CDR1 MNHEY and CDR2 SVGAGI. The CDR3 runs 13 residues. Trimming shortened V by 7 bases and J by 3 bases, and 12 bases separated the two germline ends. CDR3 amino acids: CASKRAIDYGYTF. The CDR3 DNA is TGTGCCAGCAAGCGGGCCATCGACTATGGCTACACCTTC.

This clone was observed a single time. V is TRBV10-2 and J is TRBJ2-3; the match to TRBD2 covers 9 bases. The CDR3 is 14 residues long. The V segment lost 11 bases and the J segment 5 bases; nucleotides outside the gene matches: 11. Germline-derived CDR1 and CDR2 are WSHSY and SAAADI. CDR3 in DNA: TGCGCCCCCGGAAATAGCGGGAGTGTAGATACGCAGTATTTT. Protein product: CAPGNSGSVDTQYF.

V is TRBV5-1 and J is TRBJ2-3; D perhaps matches TRBD2 (6 bases). This CDR3 has 14 residues. Per germline, CDR1 SGHRS and CDR2 YFSETQ. V lost 1 base and J lost 14, with 20 bases in between. CDR3 sequence reads: CASSLSRDSIRGYF. CDR3 sequence (DNA): TGCGCCAGCAGCTTGTCCCGGGACTCTATCCGGGGGTATTTT.

The V call is TRBV6-5, the J call TRBJ1-6, with D perhaps matching TRBD1 (6 bases). Germline assignment: CDR1 MNHEY and CDR2 SVGAGI. There are 13 residues in the CDR3. V lost 6 bases to trimming and J lost 5 bases, with 8 bases between them. CDR3 nucleotides: TGTGCCAGCAGCAACAGGGATAATTCACCCCTCCACTTT. Translation gives CASSNRDNSPLHF.

V and J are TRBV6-5 and TRBJ1-3; D gene unclear. There are 15 residues in the CDR3. Germline V gene data show CDR1 as MNHEY and CDR2 as SVGAGI. Deletions cut 6 bases from V and 2 bases from J, with 14 bases between. This chain's CDR3 is CASSPHESAGNTIYF. The CDR3 DNA reads as TGTGCCAGCAGCCCCCACGAATCTGCTGGAAACACCATATATTTT.